One sample yielded the 6 T cell receptor beta chains listed below, sequenced in a study of cytomegalovirus exposure and HLA in healthy donors. The PCR employed 60 Vbeta primers together with 13 Jbeta primers. Clones were sequenced by immunoSEQ multiplex PCR, and TCRdb holds only the in-frame ones, with some missing. Of around 120,000 clones listed, 55% to 65% are singletons. Source material: PBMCs. These receptors all stem from a middle-aged woman in good health and CMV-seropositive.

The chain recombines TRBV28 with TRBJ1-6; unclear D gene. In germline, CDR1 is MDHEN, CDR2 SYDVKM. V was pared by 8 bases and J by 0 bases, with 17 bases between. The CDR3 has 17 residues. The CDR3 here is CASGLGLGSSYNSPLHF. The CDR3, as DNA: TGTGCCAGCGGGTTGGGCCTCGGGAGCTCCTATAATTCACCCCTCCACTTT.

The chain has TRBV6-5 and TRBJ2-3; TRBD1 is a possible D gene (5 bases). CDR3 length equals 12 residues. The germline V and J ends were trimmed by 5 bases and 7 bases, with 10 bases remaining between them. Germline CDR1 MNHEY, CDR2 SVGAGI. The CDR3: CASSNDRNTQYF. The DNA of the CDR3 is TGTGCCAGCAGTAATGACAGAAATACGCAGTATTTT.

V usage is TRBV7-2 and J usage is TRBJ1-1; tentatively, D is TRBD1 (5 bases). The CDR3 loop spans 15 amino acids. Deletions cut 0 bases from V and 2 bases from J, with 10 bases between. CDR1 SGHTA and CDR2 FQGNSA come from the germline V gene. The CDR3 spells CASSLAGARNTEAFF. Here the CDR3 DNA reads TGTGCCAGCAGCTTAGCAGGGGCCAGAAACACTGAAGCTTTCTTT.

The V and J genes are TRBV12-5 and TRBJ1-5, with 7 nucleotides matching TRBD1. Per germline, CDR1 LGHNT and CDR2 FRNRAP. The CDR3 covers 15 residues. V lost 1 base to trimming and J lost 4 bases; unmatched junction nucleotides: 4. This CDR3 reads CASGLAGTDNQPQHF. The CDR3, as DNA: TGTGCTAGTGGTTTGGCCGGGACAGATAATCAGCCCCAGCATTTT.

The chain carries TRBV11-1 and TRBJ2-2, with D possibly being TRBD1 (6 bases). The CDR3 is made up of 14 amino acids. In germline, CDR1 is SGHAT, CDR2 FQDESV (reference sequence). The V gene lost 4 bases and the J gene lost 4 bases, with 10 bases spanning the gap. CDR3 in DNA: TGTGCCAGCAGCTCCCAGGGGTTCACCGGGGAGCTGTTTTTT. Residues: CASSSQGFTGELFF.

This rearrangement joins TRBV11-2 to TRBJ1-2; no clear D. Germline V gene data show CDR1 as SGHAT and CDR2 as FQNNGV. The CDR3 loop spans 12 amino acids. V was shortened by 0 bases and J by 4 bases, with 3 bases between the two germline ends. In DNA form, the CDR3 reads TGTGCCAGCAGCTTAGACGGCTATGGCTACACCTTC. Its protein product is CASSLDGYGYTF.